Shown below are 29 T cell receptor beta chains from a single sample sequenced in a study of cytomegalovirus exposure and HLA in healthy donors. PCR involved 60 Vbeta and 13 Jbeta primers. The data were produced by immunoSEQ multiplex PCR, yet TCRdb's version contains in-frame clones alone and is incomplete. The sample has 120,000 or so clones, around four fifths seen once. Specimen: PBMCs. Receptors were obtained from a human donor in good health.

The CDR3 loop reads CASSLVPPTGGFSEQYF. In DNA form, the CDR3 reads TGTGCCAGCAGCTTGGTCCCGCCGACAGGGGGTTTTTCCGAGCAGTACTTC. This chain uses TRBV5-5 with TRBJ2-7; 9 nucleotides agree with TRBD1. This CDR3 spans 17 amino acids. Germline CDR1 SGHKS, CDR2 YYEKEE (reference sequence). V gave up 0 bases and J gave up 6 bases; unmatched junction bases: 13. Full variable domain (outside the CDR3, taken from reference TRBV5-5 and TRBJ2-7): DAGVTQSPTHLIKTRGQQVTLRCSPISGHKSVSWYQQVLGQGPQFIFQYYEKEERGRGNFPDRFSARQFPNYSSELNVNALLLGDSALYLCASSLVPPTGGFSEQYFGPGTRLTVT.

CDR3 coding DNA: TGTGCCAGTAGTATGGGCGGGGGACCCTACGAGCAGTACTTC. Protein product: CASSMGGGPYEQYF. This chain joins TRBV19 and TRBJ2-7, with TRBD2 matching over 7 bases. The CDR3 covers 14 residues. Trimming took 3 bases from V and 2 from J; bases not matched to a gene: 4. From germline, CDR1 is LNHDA and CDR2 SQIVND (reference sequence).

This clone was counted a few times. V and J are TRBV6-5 and TRBJ2-2, with 8 bases matching TRBD2. The CDR3 consists of 16 residues. V gave up 0 bases and J gave up 6 bases; unmatched junction bases: 6. CDR1 and CDR2 from the germline V gene are MNHEY and SVGAGI. CDR3 in DNA: TGTGCCAGCAGTTACTCCTTCGTCGGGAGGGCCGGGGAGCTGTTTTTT. It translates to CASSYSFVGRAGELFF.

The V and J genes are TRBV28 and TRBJ2-4; a weak D match, TRBD2 (6 bases). Germline V gene sequence: CDR1 MDHEN, CDR2 SYDVKM. Trimming stripped 6 bases from V and 6 bases from J, with 15 bases between. The length of the CDR3 is 14 residues. The DNA of the CDR3 is TGTGCCAGCAGCAGTCGGGGGTTTGGAAACATTCAGTACTTC. Residues: CASSSRGFGNIQYF.

This rearrangement joins TRBV13 to TRBJ2-6, with 11 bases matching TRBD1. The CDR3 extends over 17 amino acids. The germline CDR1 and CDR2 sequences are PRHDT and FYEKMQ (reference sequence). Losses at the gene ends were 4 bases for V and 2 bases for J; bases not matched to a gene: 4. The DNA for the CDR3 is TGTGCCAGCAGCTCCCGGGACAGGGGGGCTGGGGCCAACGTCCTGACTTTC. Amino acids: CASSSRDRGAGANVLTF.

The chain links TRBV5-1 to TRBJ1-1; maybe TRBD1 (5 bases). Germline assignment: CDR1 SGHRS and CDR2 YFSETQ. The germline V and J ends were trimmed by 4 bases and 3 bases, with 16 bases remaining between them. The CDR3 has 15 amino acids. For the CDR3, the DNA is TGCGCCAGCAGCCTACTCCGCGGGGCAGACACTGAAGCTTTCTTT. Amino acid sequence: CASSLLRGADTEAFF.

The chain carries TRBV5-1 and TRBJ2-7; D perhaps matches TRBD1 (7 bases). Germline assignment: CDR1 SGHRS and CDR2 YFSETQ. The CDR3 has 15 residues. Between the trimmed V and J ends, which lost 2 bases and 3 bases, there was a span of 15 bases. The CDR3 protein is CASSFRRDRVYEQYF. The CDR3 nucleotides are TGCGCCAGCAGCTTCAGGAGGGACAGAGTCTACGAGCAGTACTTC.

This chain links TRBV5-1 with TRBJ1-1; the D gene is possibly TRBD1 (5 bases). Trimming stripped 0 bases from V and 8 bases from J, with 11 bases between. Germline V gene data show CDR1 as SGHRS and CDR2 as YFSETQ. The CDR3 consists of 13 residues. DNA for the CDR3: TGCGCCAGCAGCTTGGTGGGAGGGGAAGAAGCTTTCTTT. It translates to CASSLVGGEEAFF.

The chain has TRBV29-1 and TRBJ2-7; TRBD1 matches 8 bases. The V and J ends lost 4 bases and 4 bases, in that order; junction bases with no gene match: 15. This CDR3 region has 16 residues. The germline gives CDR1 SQVTM, CDR2 ANQGSEA. The CDR3 DNA is TGCAGCGTTGGGCAAGACCTCCGGGACAGGTCTTACGAGCAGTACTTC. Translation: CSVGQDLRDRSYEQYF.

The rearrangement uses TRBV5-1 and TRBJ2-3; D is possibly TRBD2 (6 bases). Germline-derived CDR1 and CDR2 are SGHRS and YFSETQ. This CDR3 spans 13 amino acids. Trimming cost V 4 bases and J 0 bases, with 6 bases left between them. This CDR3 is CASSRGSTDTQYF. Here the CDR3 DNA reads TGCGCCAGCAGCCGGGGGAGCACAGATACGCAGTATTTT.

This clone was counted between two and nine times. CDR3 bases: TGTGCCAGCAGTTTATCCCCTACGCCTCTCAAATTGTACTTC. It specifies CASSLSPTPLKLYF. The V and J genes are TRBV27 and TRBJ2-7; D uncertain. There are 14 residues in the CDR3. Trimming removed 0 bases from V and 12 bases from J, with 18 bases in between. Germline V gene lookup returns CDR1 MNHEY and CDR2 SMNVEV (reference sequence).

The chain is built from TRBV7-2 and TRBJ2-7; D might be TRBD1 (6 bases). Germline V gene sequence: CDR1 SGHTA, CDR2 FQGNSA. Trimming removed 8 bases at V and 3 bases at J, with 20 bases between. The CDR3 consists of 15 residues. The CDR3 coding sequence is TGTGCCAGCTCAGGTGGGCAGGGGCGACTCTACGAGCAGTACTTC. Protein: CASSGGQGRLYEQYF. The full variable domain, its missing parts supplied by reference TRBV7-2 and TRBJ2-7, is GAGVSQSPSNKVTEKGKDVELRCDPISGHTALYWYRQSLGQGLEFLIYFQGNSAPDKSGLPSDRFSAERTGGSVSTLTIQRTQQEDSAVYLCASSGGQGRLYEQYFGPGTRLTVT.

This clone was observed a few times. V gene TRBV5-4 combines with J gene TRBJ1-6; D is possibly TRBD1 (6 bases). The CDR3 consists of 16 residues. V lost 3 bases to trimming and J lost 2 bases, with 12 bases between them. Germline lookup yields CDR1 SGHNT and CDR2 YYREEE (reference sequence). This chain's CDR3 is CASSYDRNPYNSPLHF. DNA for the CDR3: TGTGCCAGCAGCTACGACAGGAACCCCTATAATTCACCCCTCCACTTT.

There are a few counts of this clone. The chain employs TRBV6-1 and TRBJ2-7; 9 bases fit TRBD2. V was clipped by 5 bases and J by 4 bases; unmatched bases: 9. CDR3 length: 15 amino acids. CDR1 and CDR2 from the germline V gene are MNHNS and SASEGT. The CDR3 sequence: CASSNPGLATYEQYF. The CDR3, as DNA: TGTGCCAGCAGTAATCCGGGACTAGCTACATACGAGCAGTACTTC.

A single count supports this clone. The genes are TRBV5-8 and TRBJ2-5; 7 bases map to TRBD1. This CDR3 is built from 14 residues. Looked up from germline, CDR1 is SGHTS and CDR2 is YDEGEE. The V segment lost 0 bases and the J segment 5 bases; nucleotides outside the gene matches: 4. The CDR3 bases are TGTGCCAGCAGCTTGGGACAGGGCGCGGAGACCCAGTACTTC. It yields the protein CASSLGQGAETQYF.

The V gene is TRBV2, the J gene TRBJ1-1; unclear D gene. The germline V gene has CDR1 SNHLY and CDR2 FYNNEI. V was shortened by 4 bases and J by 0 bases, with 9 bases between the two germline ends. The CDR3 spans 14 residues. CDR3 bases: TGTGCCAGCAGTGCGACACTTATGAACACTGAAGCTTTCTTT. Protein product: CASSATLMNTEAFF.

This chain connects TRBV27 to TRBJ1-2, with D tentatively TRBD1 (6 bases). Trimming stripped 0 bases from V and 7 bases from J, with 15 bases between. This CDR3 contains 15 residues. Germline CDR1 and CDR2: MNHEY and SMNVEV (reference sequence). CDR3 in DNA: TGTGCCAGCAGTTTATCTTTTCCGACAGGATTTGGCTACACCTTC. This gives the protein CASSLSFPTGFGYTF.

This clone was seen only a few times. The J gene is TRBJ1-6, the V gene TRBV6-1, with D unclear. This CDR3 has 17 residues. V dropped 2 bases and J dropped 7 bases, with 18 bases sitting between them. Germline CDR1 MNHNS, CDR2 SASEGT. The CDR3 sequence is CASSELAAGLVNSPLHF. The DNA for the CDR3 is TGTGCCAGCAGTGAACTCGCCGCAGGCCTGGTAAATTCACCCCTCCACTTT.

This clone has more than one count but fewer than ten. V gene TRBV5-1 combines with J gene TRBJ1-3; D remains unclear. Trimming left V 4 bases short and J 1 base short, with 6 bases between. CDR1 and CDR2 (germline): SGHRS, YFSETQ. The CDR3 has 13 residues. As DNA, the CDR3 is TGCGCCAGCAGCGGAGGGTCTGGAAACACCATATATTTT. Residues: CASSGGSGNTIYF.

The V and J genes are TRBV5-4 and TRBJ1-4, with 7 bases matching TRBD1. This CDR3 comprises 16 residues. Germline V lookup: CDR1 SGHNT, CDR2 YYREEE (reference sequence). The junction had 5 bases not matched to a gene; V was cut back by 2 bases and J by 1 base. The CDR3 DNA is TGTGCCAGCAGCTTAAAGGGGGCGCGAACTAATGAAAAACTGTTTTTT. Protein product: CASSLKGARTNEKLFF.

J is TRBJ1-6 and V is TRBV7-2, with a tentative D call TRBD1 (6 bases). Trimming took 5 bases from V and 6 from J, leaving 17 bases between them. The CDR3 length is 16 residues. The germline V gene encodes CDR1 SGHTA and CDR2 FQGNSA. This chain's CDR3 is CASSARLDRINSPLHF. The CDR3 DNA follows: TGTGCCAGCAGCGCACGATTGGACAGAATTAATTCACCCCTCCACTTT.

J is TRBJ1-1 and V is TRBV11-3; no definite D call. The germline gives CDR1 SGHNT, CDR2 YENEEA. The CDR3 has 12 residues. Trimming pared 1 base from V and 6 bases from J, leaving 6 bases between. The CDR3 sequence: CASSLGSAEAFF. The CDR3 DNA follows: TGTGCCAGCAGCTTAGGGAGTGCTGAAGCTTTCTTT.

This chain joins TRBV7-7 and TRBJ2-5; possibly TRBD2 for D (5 bases). CDR1 is SSHAT, CDR2 FNYEAQ, per germline (reference sequence). The V end lost 5 bases, the J end lost 7 bases, and 14 bases lay between the germline ends. The CDR3 runs to 13 residues. CDR3 sequence reads: CASSPHLAGTQYF. The CDR3 DNA follows: TGTGCCAGCAGCCCACACCTTGCGGGGACCCAGTACTTC. Based on the CDR3 plus reference TRBV7-7 and TRBJ2-5, the full variable domain is GAGVSQSPRYKVTKRGQDVTLRCDPISSHATLYWYQQALGQGPEFLTYFNYEAQPDKSGLPSDRFSAERPEGSISTLTIQRTEQRDSAMYRCASSPHLAGTQYFGPGTRLLVL.

J is TRBJ2-5 and V is TRBV2; 14 bases are shared with TRBD2. J was trimmed by 4 bases and V by 6 bases; bases with no gene match: 4. The CDR3 totals 15 residues. The germline CDR1 and CDR2 sequences are SNHLY and FYNNEI. CDR3 loop: CASSQGTSGGETQYF. The DNA for the CDR3 is TGTGCCAGCAGCCAAGGGACTAGCGGGGGAGAGACCCAGTACTTC.

The V call is TRBV19, the J call TRBJ1-1; D is undetermined. From germline, CDR1 is LNHDA and CDR2 SQIVND (reference sequence). The CDR3 runs 13 residues. V lost 5 bases, J lost 0 bases, and 7 bases lay in between. The CDR3 DNA reads as TGTGCCAGTAGTTTGTCAATGAACACTGAAGCTTTCTTT. Its translation is CASSLSMNTEAFF.

This chain connects TRBV2 to TRBJ2-2, with 8 bases that match TRBD2. The CDR3 contains 20 residues. V gave up 5 bases and J gave up 6 bases; unmatched junction bases: 23. Germline CDR1 and CDR2: SNHLY and FYNNEI. CDR3 coding DNA: TGTGCCAGCAGTACTACAAGTGGTCAGCGGGGGATCCCAGCCGCCGGGGAGCTGTTTTTT. It yields the protein CASSTTSGQRGIPAAGELFF.

This clone is a singleton in its sample. This chain joins TRBV5-1 and TRBJ2-3; 10 nucleotides line up with TRBD1. The germline V gene encodes CDR1 SGHRS and CDR2 YFSETQ. CDR3 length: 15 residues. Losses at the gene ends were 0 bases for V and 4 bases for J; bases not matched to a gene: 2. The CDR3, as DNA: TGCGCCAGCAGCTTGGAGACAGGGGGCGCAGATACGCAGTATTTT. This gives the protein CASSLETGGADTQYF.

The rearrangement uses TRBV2 and TRBJ2-3; a possible D gene is TRBD2 (5 bases). The CDR3 is made up of 14 amino acids. Trimming pared 4 bases from V and 2 bases from J, leaving 10 bases between. Germline V gives CDR1 SNHLY, CDR2 FYNNEI. The CDR3 nucleotides read TGTGCCAGCAGTGTAGGAGACTACACAGATACGCAGTATTTT. Encoded protein: CASSVGDYTDTQYF.

The J gene is TRBJ1-2, the V gene TRBV6-1; D is undetermined. The CDR3 consists of 14 residues. V was trimmed by 11 bases and J by 6 bases, leaving 22 bases between them. Germline V CDR1 and CDR2: MNHNS, SASEGT. The CDR3 nucleotides read TGTGCCGAACGGCAGCCCAACGCTAGGAATGGCTACACCTTC. Residues: CAERQPNARNGYTF.